Shown below are 24 T cell receptor beta chains from a single sample sequenced in a study of T cells after yellow fever vaccination. MiXCR, run by TCRdb on the 5' RACE reads, gives a single entry per CDR3 protein. Found here are about 160,000 distinct CDR3 sequences, about a tenth of them singletons; the top ten hold around 40%. The material sequenced was CD8+ T cells sorted from PBMCs, taken 45 days after the yellow fever booster vaccination. All receptors come from a man aged 18 to 29 who received the YFV17D yellow fever vaccine.

This chain joins TRBV13 and TRBJ1-1; no reliable D call. V gave up 4 bases and J gave up 0 bases, with 18 bases separating them. The CDR3 runs to 17 residues. Germline CDR1 PRHDT, CDR2 FYEKMQ (reference sequence). The CDR3 here is CASSSLDSPRVNTEAFF. The CDR3 nucleotides read TGTGCCAGCAGCTCCTTGGATTCCCCCCGGGTGAACACTGAAGCTTTCTTT.

This CDR3 is CASSLVSGRTGELFF. CDR3 bases: TGTGCCAGCAGCTTAGTTTCGGGGCGTACCGGGGAGCTGTTTTTT. This sequence joins TRBV11-3 and TRBJ2-2, with D tentatively TRBD1 or TRBD2 (5 bases each). The CDR3 loop spans 15 amino acids. The germline V and J ends were trimmed by 1 base and 5 bases, with 11 bases remaining between them. CDR1 is SGHNT, CDR2 YENEEA, per germline.

This clonotype was recorded a few times. The rearrangement joins TRBV28 to TRBJ2-1; 9 nucleotides agree with TRBD2. V lost 6 bases and J lost 6; bases outside the gene matches: 12. CDR1 and CDR2 (germline): MDHEN, SYDVKM. CDR3 size: 16 residues. DNA of the CDR3: TGTGCCAGCAGCTCTGACCGTAGCGGGGGCTTCAATGAGCAGTTCTTC. Its translation: CASSSDRSGGFNEQFF.

In this sample, this clonotype turned up many times. The genes are TRBV25-1 and TRBJ2-3, with TRBD1 as a possible D gene (6 bases). The CDR3 contains 15 residues. Trimming pared 8 bases from V and 4 bases from J, leaving 19 bases between. Germline CDR1 reads MGHDK; CDR2 reads SYGVNS. CDR3 DNA sequence: TGTGCCAGCCTTGAAGAACAGGGCCCGGCAGATACGCAGTATTTT. Translating gives CASLEEQGPADTQYF.

The sample holds a few counts of this clonotype. The genes are TRBV27 and TRBJ2-7; 9 bases line up with TRBD2. CDR3 length: 15 amino acids. V lost 0 bases to trimming and J lost 3 bases; unmatched junction nucleotides: 3. Germline V gene data show CDR1 as MNHEY and CDR2 as SMNVEV (reference sequence). In DNA form, the CDR3 reads TGTGCCAGCAGTTTATCTAGCGGGGGATACTACGAGCAGTACGTC. This gives the protein CASSLSSGGYYEQYV.

The chain combines TRBV4-2 with TRBJ2-3; 12 nucleotides match TRBD2. V shed 1 base and J 6 bases; nucleotides not matched to a gene: 5. The germline gives CDR1 LGHNA, CDR2 YNFKEQ. CDR3 length: 16 residues. This CDR3 is CASSQVLAGGRDTQYF. The CDR3, as DNA: TGTGCCAGCAGCCAAGTCCTAGCGGGGGGGCGGGATACGCAGTATTTT.

The chain recombines TRBV12-3 or TRBV12-4 with TRBJ1-1; D uncertain. Trimming shortened V by 5 bases and J by 2 bases, and 15 bases separated the two germline ends. The CDR3 spans 15 residues. CDR3 amino acids: CASSPPGYLNTEAFF. The DNA of the CDR3 is TGTGCCAGCAGTCCCCCGGGATACCTTAACACTGAAGCTTTCTTT.

The chain has TRBV12-5 and TRBJ2-1, with 9 bases aligning to TRBD1. The germline V gene encodes CDR1 LGHNT and CDR2 FRNRAP. CDR3 length: 14 residues. The V gene end was trimmed by 6 bases and the J gene end by 6 bases; junction bases not matched to a gene: 6. CDR3 residues: CASGYGTGINEQFF. CDR3 nucleotides: TGTGCTAGTGGCTACGGGACAGGGATCAATGAGCAGTTCTTC.

The sample holds a few counts of this clonotype. The chain employs TRBV2 and TRBJ1-5; a weak D match, TRBD1 (5 bases). Per the germline V gene, CDR1 is SNHLY and CDR2 is FYNNEI. Trimming stripped 1 base from V and 6 bases from J, with 22 bases between. The CDR3 sequence is 18 residues long. CDR3 loop: CASSEVVLEPGRRQPQHF. The CDR3 nucleotides read TGTGCCAGCAGTGAAGTAGTATTAGAACCGGGGCGCCGTCAGCCCCAGCATTTT.

The chain is built from TRBV25-1 and TRBJ2-3; 7 bases line up with TRBD1. V lost 5 bases and J lost 2; bases outside the gene matches: 10. The CDR3 has 16 residues. Germline V CDR1 and CDR2: MGHDK, SYGVNS. For the CDR3, the DNA is TGTGCCAGCAGTTACCCGGGACAGATTTTCACAGATACGCAGTATTTT. Translated: CASSYPGQIFTDTQYF.

The rearrangement joins TRBV7-9 to TRBJ2-7; 7 bases are a match to TRBD1. Germline V CDR1 and CDR2: SEHNR, FQNEAQ (reference sequence). This CDR3 has 15 amino acids. J lost 4 bases, V lost 5 bases, and 11 bases had no gene match. CDR3 DNA: TGTGCCAGCAGCCCAAGGACAGGTACCATTTACGAGCAGTACTTC. Amino acid sequence: CASSPRTGTIYEQYF.

The chain uses TRBV20-1 and TRBJ1-1; D may be TRBD1 (5 bases). CDR1 and CDR2 (germline): DFQATT, SNEGSKA (reference sequence). The CDR3 contains 12 residues. Deletions cut 5 bases from V and 2 bases from J, with 9 bases between. The CDR3 DNA is TGCAGTGCTTTGGGGCCTAACACTGAAGCTTTCTTT. It yields the protein CSALGPNTEAFF.

In this sample, this clonotype turned up many times. This chain joins TRBV11-2 and TRBJ2-7; D gene uncertain. Germline lookup yields CDR1 SGHAT and CDR2 FQNNGV. V shed 5 bases and J shed 0 bases, with 8 bases lying between them. The CDR3 runs to 13 residues. The CDR3 loop reads CASSPVDSYEQYF. CDR3 coding DNA: TGTGCCAGCAGCCCTGTAGACTCCTACGAGCAGTACTTC. The whole variable domain, remainder taken from reference TRBV11-2 and TRBJ2-7, is EAGVAQSPRYKIIEKRQSVAFWCNPISGHATLYWYQQILGQGPKLLIQFQNNGVVDDSQLPKDRFSAERLKGVDSTLKIQPAKLEDSAVYLCASSPVDSYEQYFGPGTRLTVT.

The sample holds a few counts of this clonotype. J is TRBJ2-2 and V is TRBV12-3 or TRBV12-4; D might be TRBD1 (6 bases). V was trimmed by 5 bases and J by 6 bases, leaving 16 bases between them. This CDR3 region has 15 residues. The CDR3 protein is CASSHRDTVPGELFF. For the CDR3, the DNA is TGTGCCAGCAGTCACCGGGACACGGTCCCCGGGGAGCTGTTTTTT.

A note on this clonotype: This clone may be a read error of a much larger clone one base away. The chain is built from TRBV4-3 and TRBJ2-7; TRBD2 might be the D (6 bases). The CDR3 runs 15 residues. In germline, CDR1 is LGHNA, CDR2 YSLEER. The CDR3 DNA follows: TGCGCCAGCAGCCAAGATCGGCGGGACCCCTACGAGCAGAACTTC. It specifies CASSQDRRDPYEQNF.

This clonotype was counted many times. The chain carries TRBV4-2 and TRBJ1-5; 7 bases map to TRBD1. The CDR3 is 21 residues long. The V gene's germline CDR1 is LGHNA and CDR2 YNFKEQ. Trimming at V came to 0 bases and at J to 3 bases, leaving 20 bases not matched to a gene. The CDR3 sequence is CASSQDRIGTASPSFNQPQHF. The CDR3, as DNA: TGTGCCAGCAGCCAAGATAGGATCGGGACAGCTTCCCCTTCCTTCAATCAGCCCCAGCATTTT.

The sample holds a few counts of this clonotype. The chain carries TRBV7-6 and TRBJ2-7, with D possibly TRBD2 on 6 matching bases. There are 14 residues in the CDR3. Germline-derived CDR1 and CDR2 are SGHVS and FNYEAQ. Between the trimmed V and J ends, which lost 2 bases and 4 bases, there was a span of 12 bases. The CDR3 coding sequence is TGTGCCAGCAGCTTATTCGGGGGATCGTACGAGCAGTACGTC. Translated, it gives CASSLFGGSYEQYV.

This clonotype was observed many times. The chain is built from TRBV7-9 and TRBJ2-5, with 11 bases aligning to TRBD2. Trimming cost V 2 bases and J 2 bases; bases outside gene matches: 10. The CDR3 contains 18 residues. Germline V gene lookup returns CDR1 SEHNR and CDR2 FQNEAQ (reference sequence). CDR3 in amino acids: CASSLPSTSGGGQETQYF. CDR3 nucleotide sequence: TGTGCCAGCAGCTTACCCTCTACTAGCGGGGGAGGACAAGAGACCCAGTACTTC.

This clonotype was observed a handful of times. The CDR3 loop reads CASMGTGYTF. The CDR3 region has the DNA TGTGCCAGCATGGGAACTGGCTACACCTTC. The gene calls are TRBV6-2 or TRBV6-3 and TRBJ1-2; D call uncertain. The germline V gene has CDR1 MNHEY and CDR2 SVGEGT. The CDR3 is 10 residues long. V lost 7 bases, J lost 7 bases, and 7 bases lay in between.

This clonotype was observed a handful of times. The chain has TRBV13 and TRBJ2-5; D is undetermined. CDR1 PRHDT and CDR2 FYEKMQ come from the germline V gene (reference sequence). This CDR3 region has 15 residues. With 4 bases removed from V and 4 bases from J, the gap between germline ends came to 16 bases. The CDR3 region is CASSSDPGRAETQYF. As DNA, the CDR3 is TGTGCCAGCAGCTCCGACCCCGGGCGCGCAGAGACCCAGTACTTC.

This clonotype came up once. The chain recombines TRBV5-1 with TRBJ2-5, with 7 bases lining up with TRBD2. Losses at the gene ends were 2 bases for V and 2 bases for J; bases not matched to a gene: 3. The CDR3 covers 14 residues. The V gene's germline CDR1 is SGHRS and CDR2 YFSETQ. For the CDR3, the DNA is TGCGCCAGCAGCTTCGCGGGGGTGCAAGAGACCCAGTACTTC. This gives the protein CASSFAGVQETQYF.

This clonotype was detected a few times. The CDR3 reads CASSLGTLGWDNEQFF. The DNA of the CDR3 is TGTGCCAGCAGTTTGGGAACCTTAGGATGGGACAATGAGCAGTTCTTC. The chain is built from TRBV12-3 or TRBV12-4 and TRBJ2-1, with no clear D. This CDR3 has 16 amino acids. Trimming removed 3 bases at V and 5 bases at J, with 17 bases between.

This clonotype showed up just a few times. The gene calls are TRBV7-9 and TRBJ2-7, with D hard to call. Trimming pared 3 bases from V and 0 bases from J, leaving 6 bases between. In germline, CDR1 is SEHNR, CDR2 FQNEAQ (reference sequence). The CDR3 consists of 13 residues. CDR3: CASSFPGSYEQYF. CDR3 in DNA: TGTGCCAGCAGCTTTCCGGGCTCCTACGAGCAGTACTTC.

This chain connects TRBV12-3 or TRBV12-4 to TRBJ2-5; D is undetermined. The CDR3 runs 15 residues. V dropped 2 bases and J dropped 4 bases, with 14 bases sitting between them. This chain's CDR3 is CASSLSVASRETQYF. Written as DNA, the CDR3 is TGTGCCAGCAGTTTATCCGTGGCGAGTCGAGAGACCCAGTACTTC.